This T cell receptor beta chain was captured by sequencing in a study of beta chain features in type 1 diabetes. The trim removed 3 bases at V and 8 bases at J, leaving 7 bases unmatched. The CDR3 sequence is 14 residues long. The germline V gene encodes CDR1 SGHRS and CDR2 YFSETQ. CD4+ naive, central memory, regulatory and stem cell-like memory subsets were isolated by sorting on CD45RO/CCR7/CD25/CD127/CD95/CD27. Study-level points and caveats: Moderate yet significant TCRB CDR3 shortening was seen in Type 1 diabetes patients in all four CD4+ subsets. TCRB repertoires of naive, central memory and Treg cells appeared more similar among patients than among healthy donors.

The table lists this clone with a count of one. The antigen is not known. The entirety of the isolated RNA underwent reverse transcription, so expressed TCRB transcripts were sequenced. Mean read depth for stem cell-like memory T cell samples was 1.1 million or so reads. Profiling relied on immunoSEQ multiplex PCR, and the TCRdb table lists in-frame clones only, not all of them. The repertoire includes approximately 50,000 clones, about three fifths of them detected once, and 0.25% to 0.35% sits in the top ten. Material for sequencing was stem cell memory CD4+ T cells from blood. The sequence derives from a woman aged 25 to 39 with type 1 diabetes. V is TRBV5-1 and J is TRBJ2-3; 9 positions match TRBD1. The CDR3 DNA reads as TGCGCCAGCAGCTGGGGGACAGGGAGCCTTACGCAGTATTTT. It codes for CASSWGTGSLTQYF.